This T cell receptor beta chain was captured by sequencing in a study of cytomegalovirus exposure and HLA in healthy donors. Germline V gives CDR1 WSHSY, CDR2 SAAADI. The CDR3 covers 13 residues. With 6 bases clipped from V and 1 base from J, the junction kept 2 bases outside the gene matches. PCR employed 60 Vbeta and 13 Jbeta primers. TCRdb's table, derived via immunoSEQ multiplex PCR, lists solely in-frame clones and lacks some. The sample includes about 220,000 clones, 76% seen only once; the top ten take roughly 0.62%. The chain couples TRBV10-2 to TRBJ2-5, with TRBD2 identical over 7 bases. The source of this sequence is a man between 18 and 29 years old in good health and CMV-seronegative. What was sequenced was PBMCs. Here the CDR3 reads CASRLAAQETQYF. The CDR3 DNA reads as TGCGCCAGCAGGCTAGCGGCCCAAGAGACCCAGTACTTC.